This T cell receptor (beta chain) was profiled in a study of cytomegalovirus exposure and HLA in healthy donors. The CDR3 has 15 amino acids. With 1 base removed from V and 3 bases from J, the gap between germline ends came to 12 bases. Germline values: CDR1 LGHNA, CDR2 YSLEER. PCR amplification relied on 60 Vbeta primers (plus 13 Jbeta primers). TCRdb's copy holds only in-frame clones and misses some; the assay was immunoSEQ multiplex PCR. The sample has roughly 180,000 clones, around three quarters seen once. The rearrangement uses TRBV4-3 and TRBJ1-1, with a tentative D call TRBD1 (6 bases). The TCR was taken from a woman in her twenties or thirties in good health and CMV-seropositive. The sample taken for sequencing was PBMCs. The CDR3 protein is CASSQANRAHTEAFF. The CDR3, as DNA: TGCGCCAGCAGCCAAGCCAACAGGGCGCACACTGAAGCTTTCTTT.